Described below is a single T cell receptor (beta chain) sequence and its context. The V gene lost 5 bases and the J gene lost 8 bases, with 22 bases spanning the gap. Germline assignment: CDR1 SGHTA and CDR2 FQGTGA. The CDR3 spans 16 residues. The data were taken from a study of OX40 agonist ivuxolimab in advanced cancers. The method was immunoSEQ multiplex PCR; TCRdb's version includes in-frame clones alone and lacks a portion of them. The table records around 59,000 clones, 89% of them present only once. This sample comprised CD4+ or CD8+ T cells sorted from blood, obtained in a trial of the OX40 agonist ivuxolimab. The rearrangement links TRBV7-3 to TRBJ2-1; perhaps TRBD2 as D (5 bases). This TCR derives from an adult with an advanced solid tumor such as melanoma, head and neck, liver or kidney cancer. CDR3 in DNA: TGTGCCAGCAGCCCGAGCCGTGGCGGGTCTATAGATGAGCAGTTCTTC. Translating it yields CASSPSRGGSIDEQFF.